A selection of T cell receptor beta chains follows, all from one sample in a study of T-cell reconstitution after alpha-beta-depleted transplantation in children. TCRdb redid the calling of the PCR reads with MiXCR, one entry per CDR3 protein. Among hundreds of thousands of distinct CDR3 sequences listed, approximately 9.5% were seen once. The sequencing here drew on PBMCs from the stem cell graft donor, taken from the stem cell graft. The receptors originated from a human donor who donated a stem cell graft to a child with acute lymphoblastic leukemia. Both conserved end residues are part of each CDR3. D genes are given only for firm matches. Size is stated for part of the rows, as once, few or many counts, or as a class when the clone is expanded.

j_gene,v_gene,d_gene,abundance,CDR3nt,CDR3aa
TRBJ2-2,TRBV10-3,TRBD2,few,TGTGCCATCAGGAAGACTAGCGGGGTGGGCACCGGGGAGCTGTTTTTT,CAIRKTSGVGTGELFF
TRBJ1-4,TRBV2,TRBD1,.,TGTGCCAGCAGTGCAACGTTGGGACAGGGAGGTGAAAAACTGTTTTTT,CASSATLGQGGEKLFF
TRBJ2-1,TRBV18,TRBD2,few,TGTGCCAGCTCACTGACTAGCGGGGTCTCCTACAATGAGCAGTTCTTC,CASSLTSGVSYNEQFF
TRBJ2-2,TRBV27,.,few,TGTGCCAGCAGTTTTTGGGTCCCCGGGGAGCTGTTTTTT,CASSFWVPGELFF
TRBJ2-7,TRBV5-6,.,.,TGTGCCAGCAGCTTGTTGACTACCGCATACGAGCAGTACTTC,CASSLLTTAYEQYF
TRBJ1-1,TRBV10-3,TRBD1,.,TGTGCCATCAGACCCGGGACAGCGAACACTGAAGCTTTCTTT,CAIRPGTANTEAFF
TRBJ1-5,TRBV4-3,.,.,TGCGCCAGCAGCCAAGACGAGCGAGGGTTTCAGCCCCAGCATTTT,CASSQDERGFQPQHF
TRBJ1-3,TRBV20-1,.,many,TGCAGTGCTCGACCCTCTGGTGGGGGGCCCCACTCTGGAAACACCATATATTTT,CSARPSGGGPHSGNTIYF
TRBJ1-2,TRBV20-1,TRBD1,few,TGCAGTGCCCGGACAGGGGTCGGGTATGGCTACACCTTC,CSARTGVGYGYTF
TRBJ2-6,TRBV27,TRBD1,.,TGTGCCAGCAGAGGGTACAGGGGGGACTCTGGGGCCAACGTCCTGACTTTC,CASRGYRGDSGANVLTF
TRBJ2-3,TRBV10-2,.,many,TGCGCCAGCACCATCACAGATACGCAGTATTTT,CASTITDTQYF
TRBJ1-3,TRBV6-1,.,few,TGTGCCAGCAGTCAACCGGGAGCCATATATTTT,CASSQPGAIYF
TRBJ2-3,TRBV21-1,.,.,TGTGCCAGCAGCAAAGCTGTAACAGGGGAAGTGCAGTCATCAGATACGCAGTATTTT,CASSKAVTGEVQSSDTQYF
TRBJ1-2,TRBV2,.,few,TGTGCCAGCAGTGAAACCAGCGATGACTATGGCTACACCTTC,CASSETSDDYGYTF
TRBJ2-5,TRBV7-2,.,.,TGTGCCAGCAGCGAGACGGGGTTTGCTCAAGAGACCCAGTACTTC,CASSETGFAQETQYF
TRBJ1-3,TRBV20-1,.,few,TGCAGTGCCCCTACTATGCTCTCTGGAAACACCATATATTTT,CSAPTMLSGNTIYF
TRBJ2-3,TRBV12-3/TRBV12-4,.,many,TGTGCCAGCAGTTCCCACACAGATACGCAGTATTTT,CASSSHTDTQYF
TRBJ1-2,TRBV5-1,TRBD1,few,TGCGCCAGCAGCTCACCAGCCCCAGGGGGCGAATCCCCTGACTACTATGGCTACACCTTC,CASSSPAPGGESPDYYGYTF
TRBJ2-7,TRBV12-3/TRBV12-4,.,few,TGTGCCAGCAGTTTAGGGCAAGCTAACTACGAGCAGTACTTC,CASSLGQANYEQYF
TRBJ1-2,TRBV11-2,.,.,TGTGCCAGCAGCTTAGAGTGGTCGGACTATGGCTACACCTTC,CASSLEWSDYGYTF
TRBJ2-5,TRBV11-2,.,.,TGTGCCAGCAGCTACCCCCCGGAACAAGAGACCCAGTACTTC,CASSYPPEQETQYF
TRBJ2-3,TRBV12-3/TRBV12-4,.,.,TGTGCCAGCAGTTTCGACTCCGAAGATACGCAGTATTTT,CASSFDSEDTQYF
TRBJ2-6,TRBV7-8,.,.,TGTGCCAGCAGCCGGGAACAGAACTCTGGGGCCAACGTCCTGACTTTC,CASSREQNSGANVLTF
TRBJ1-1,TRBV5-1,.,.,TGCGCCAGCAGCGGACATGGGGGGAACACTGAAGCTTTCTTT,CASSGHGGNTEAFF
TRBJ2-3,TRBV6-1,TRBD2,.,TGTGCCAGCAGGGAATTAGCGGGGGGAAGCACAGATACGCAGTATTTT,CASRELAGGSTDTQYF
TRBJ1-1,TRBV5-1,.,few,TGCGCCAGCAGCTTGGTTGGGGAGGGAACTGAAGCTTTCTTT,CASSLVGEGTEAFF
TRBJ2-3,TRBV7-9,TRBD2,many,TGTGCCAGCAGCATGATAGCGGGTCCTTCGTTAGATACGCAGTATTTT,CASSMIAGPSLDTQYF
TRBJ2-7,TRBV27,.,many,TGTGCCAGCAGTATAGAGACGGGCTACGAGCAGTACTTC,CASSIETGYEQYF
TRBJ2-3,TRBV12-3/TRBV12-4,.,many,TGTGCCAGCAGTCCCAGGGGAGGTAGGGCAGATACGCAGTATTTT,CASSPRGGRADTQYF
TRBJ2-7,TRBV5-1,.,.,TGCGCCAGCAGCTTGGGACGAATCATGGACGAGCAGTACTTC,CASSLGRIMDEQYF
TRBJ1-2,TRBV7-2,TRBD1,.,TGTGCCAGCAGCTCTCCCACCAGGGGGCGAAACTATGGCTACACCTTC,CASSSPTRGRNYGYTF
TRBJ2-7,TRBV4-1,.,.,TGCGCCAGCAGCCAAGAAGGGAACTCCTACGAGCAGTACTTC,CASSQEGNSYEQYF
TRBJ1-1,TRBV5-1,.,many,TGCGCCAGCACCGGGGATAGGTACACTGAAGCTTTCTTT,CASTGDRYTEAFF
TRBJ2-5,TRBV27,TRBD2,few,TGTGCCAGCAGTTTGGGGCTAGCGGTACCCCAAGAGACCCAGTACTTC,CASSLGLAVPQETQYF
TRBJ2-5,TRBV12-3/TRBV12-4,TRBD2,many,TGTGCCAGCAGTCTAGCGGGGGGGCCCCCCCAAGAGACCCAGTACTTC,CASSLAGGPPQETQYF
TRBJ1-1,TRBV10-1,.,.,TGCGCCAGCAGTTTCGGGAATCGCATGAACACTGAAGCTTTCTTT,CASSFGNRMNTEAFF
TRBJ2-3,TRBV10-3,.,many,TGTGCCATCAGTGAGTCGATGGCTAGCAAGTCGAGAGCAGATACGCAGTATTTT,CAISESMASKSRADTQYF
TRBJ2-5,TRBV18,.,.,TGTGCCAGCTCAACCGGGATCGAGACCCAGTACTTC,CASSTGIETQYF
TRBJ2-2,TRBV2,.,.,TGTGCCAGCAGGGATACCGGGGAGCTGTTTTTT,CASRDTGELFF
TRBJ2-5,TRBV4-1,.,few,TGCGCCAGCAGCCATGACTTTCTAGCTCCCACGACACAAGAGACCCAGTACTTC,CASSHDFLAPTTQETQYF
TRBJ1-6,TRBV14,.,.,TGTGCCAGCAGCCAAGATCTTGGCACTGCGATAAATTCACCCCTCCACTTT,CASSQDLGTAINSPLHF
TRBJ2-4,TRBV14,.,many,TGTGCCAGCAGCCAAGATCCTTACCAGACCAAAAAACTATCTTTAGGGGCCAAAAACATTCAGTACTTC,CASSQDPYQTKKLSLGAKNIQYF
TRBJ2-1,TRBV6-1,TRBD2,.,TGTGCCAGCAGTGTAGCGGGGGGTTACAATGAGCAGTTCTTC,CASSVAGGYNEQFF
TRBJ1-2,TRBV24-1,.,many,TGTGCCACCATGGGGGGCCTAGGTGACGGCTACACCTTC,CATMGGLGDGYTF
TRBJ1-1,TRBV6-5,.,few,TGTGCCAGCAGTTACTCGGAGGGATGGACTGAAGCTTTCTTT,CASSYSEGWTEAFF